Below, 21 T cell receptor beta chains from the same sample are listed, as sequenced in a study of identical twins. TCRdb called the 5' RACE reads again in MiXCR, with one record for every CDR3 protein. The sample has approximately 500,000 distinct CDR3 sequences; 24% are singletons. The data were also submitted as part of a second study, on T cells expressing NK-cell markers.

The sample taken for sequencing was CD4+ T cells sorted from blood. The receptors stem from a woman under 30 in good health.

This clonotype was observed a few times. One end of the junction varies from germline; a read error may be responsible. This chain connects TRBV5-1 to TRBJ2-5; TRBD2 matches 12 bases. The CDR3 has 14 residues. Germline V CDR1 and CDR2: SGHRS, YFSETQ. The CDR3 region is CASSPGLAGETQYF. The CDR3 DNA is TGTGCCAGCAGTCCCGGACTAGCGGGGGAGACCCAGTACTTC.

J is TRBJ2-3 and V is TRBV7-2, with TRBD2 identical over 12 bases. In germline, CDR1 is SGHTA, CDR2 FQGNSA. Germline trimming cut 1 base from V and 6 bases from J; bases unmatched to any gene: 5. This CDR3 spans 16 amino acids. The CDR3 sequence is CASSLGPSGGGDTQYF. The CDR3 nucleotides are TGTGCCAGCAGCTTAGGCCCTAGCGGGGGGGGGGATACGCAGTATTTT.

This clonotype was counted many times. The chain recombines TRBV20-1 with TRBJ2-7; D possibly corresponds to TRBD2 (7 bases). This CDR3 spans 14 amino acids. CDR1 is DFQATT and CDR2 is SNEGSKA in the germline V gene (reference sequence). V lost 6 bases and J lost 4, with 19 bases in between. CDR3 loop: CSASRGGASYEQYF. CDR3 DNA: TGCAGTGCCTCCAGAGGGGGGGCGTCTTACGAGCAGTACTTC.

This chain connects TRBV11-3 to TRBJ1-1; D is perhaps TRBD1 (5 bases). The V end lost 7 bases, the J end lost 4 bases, and 13 bases lay between the germline ends. This CDR3 is built from 13 residues. Germline lookup yields CDR1 SGHNT and CDR2 YENEEA. CDR3: CASTIVGGTEAFF. In DNA form, the CDR3 reads TGTGCCAGCACCATAGTCGGGGGCACTGAAGCTTTCTTT.

This chain joins TRBV20-1 and TRBJ2-7, with 9 nucleotides matching TRBD1. V shed 5 bases and J 1 base; nucleotides not matched to a gene: 6. CDR1 and CDR2 from the germline V gene are DFQATT and SNEGSKA (reference sequence). CDR3 length: 14 amino acids. CDR3 region: CSALDRGTSYEQYF. In DNA form, the CDR3 reads TGCAGTGCTTTAGACAGGGGGACATCCTACGAGCAGTACTTC.

The V call is TRBV6-2 or TRBV6-3, the J call TRBJ2-5, with a possible D match to TRBD1 (5 bases). This CDR3 has 14 residues. Per the germline V gene, CDR1 is MNHEY and CDR2 is SVGEGT. The V and J ends lost 4 bases and 3 bases respectively, with 12 bases between them. The CDR3 DNA follows: TGTGCCAGCAGTTCCAGGGCACCTGAAGAGACCCAGTACTTC. The encoded protein is CASSSRAPEETQYF.

The V gene is TRBV5-1, the J gene TRBJ2-7; D is possibly TRBD1 (5 bases). V was clipped by 0 bases and J by 2 bases, with 9 bases between them. The CDR3 runs 14 residues. Germline assignment: CDR1 SGHRS and CDR2 YFSETQ. CDR3 sequence reads: CASSLGKGAYEQYF. The CDR3 DNA sequence: TGCGCCAGCAGCTTGGGGAAAGGGGCCTACGAGCAGTACTTC.

This chain links TRBV7-9 with TRBJ2-3; unclear D gene. The V gene lost 5 bases and the J gene lost 5 bases, with 14 bases spanning the gap. The CDR3 is made up of 14 amino acids. Germline CDR1 reads SEHNR; CDR2 reads FQNEAQ (reference sequence). CDR3 in amino acids: CASSTTTERDTQYF. The CDR3 DNA follows: TGTGCCAGCAGCACTACGACCGAGCGAGATACGCAGTATTTT.

This clonotype was counted between two and nine times. The chain couples TRBV30 to TRBJ2-7, with D unclear. This CDR3 is built from 11 residues. The germline CDR1 and CDR2 sequences are GTSNPN and SVGIG (reference sequence). The V end lost 0 bases, the J end lost 1 base, and 1 base lay between the germline ends. CDR3 coding DNA: TGTGCCTGGAGTGTTTCCTACGAGCAGTACTTC. Translation gives CAWSVSYEQYF.

This clonotype was observed a few times. The CDR3 bases are TGCGCCAGCAGCTTGGCGGTGGGGAGCACTGAAGCTTTCTTT. Translation gives CASSLAVGSTEAFF. The chain recombines TRBV5-1 with TRBJ1-1; D is undetermined. Germline assignment: CDR1 SGHRS and CDR2 YFSETQ. CDR3 length: 14 amino acids. The V end lost 0 bases, the J end lost 4 bases, and 10 bases lay between the germline ends.

This clonotype was counted a few times. The gene calls are TRBV29-1 and TRBJ1-1; D call uncertain. V was pared by 6 bases and J by 4 bases, with 9 bases between. Germline lookup yields CDR1 SQVTM and CDR2 ANQGSEA. This CDR3 has 11 residues. This CDR3 is CSVGISTEAFF. CDR3 DNA: TGCAGCGTGGGTATTAGCACTGAAGCTTTCTTT. Supplemented by reference TRBV29-1 and TRBJ1-1, the full variable domain reads SAVISQKPSRDICQRGTSLTIQCQVDSQVTMMFWYRQQPGQSLTLIATANQGSEATYESGFVIDKFPISRPNLTFSTLTVSNMSPEDSSIYLCSVGISTEAFFGQGTRLTVV.

The chain combines TRBV3-1 with TRBJ2-7; D perhaps matches TRBD2 (5 bases). The CDR3 contains 14 residues. Germline V gene sequence: CDR1 LGHDT, CDR2 YNNKEL (reference sequence). V gave up 4 bases and J gave up 3 bases, with 13 bases separating them. This CDR3 is CASSRSDGDYEQYF. CDR3 DNA: TGTGCCAGCAGCCGGTCGGACGGGGACTACGAGCAGTACTTC.

The rearrangement uses TRBV6-2 or TRBV6-3 and TRBJ2-2; no definite D call. This CDR3 region has 13 residues. CDR1 MNHEY and CDR2 SVGEGT come from the germline V gene. Trimming took off 2 bases at V and 5 bases at J, with 6 bases between the two ends. CDR3 sequence reads: CASSYAKTGELFF. As DNA, the CDR3 is TGTGCCAGCAGTTACGCTAAAACCGGGGAGCTGTTTTTT.

The J gene is TRBJ2-7, the V gene TRBV6-2 or TRBV6-3, with 7 bases identical to TRBD1. The germline CDR1 and CDR2 sequences are MNHEY and SVGEGT. V dropped 2 bases and J dropped 4; count of bases not matched to a gene: 8. The CDR3 extends over 15 amino acids. The CDR3 sequence is CASSYSRGGWYEQYF. CDR3 nucleotides: TGTGCCAGCAGTTACAGTCGAGGGGGCTGGTACGAGCAGTACTTC.

The rearrangement uses TRBV12-3 or TRBV12-4 and TRBJ2-2; 8 bases are a match to TRBD1. CDR3 length: 14 amino acids. The V and J ends lost 6 bases and 8 bases, in that order; junction bases with no gene match: 8. The CDR3 bases are TGTGCCAGCAGAACTGTGACAGGGGCTGGGGAGCTGTTTTTT. Translated: CASRTVTGAGELFF.

This clonotype was recorded at least ten times. The CDR3 DNA is TGTGCCACCAGTGATTTGCAGCGTTTGGTCGGGGTACCGGGGCCCCAGCATTTT. Translated, it gives CATSDLQRLVGVPGPQHF. This chain connects TRBV24-1 to TRBJ1-5; D remains unclear. The CDR3 sequence is 18 residues long. Between the trimmed V and J ends, which lost 0 bases and 9 bases, there was a span of 23 bases. Germline CDR1 and CDR2: KGHDR and SFDVKD.

The CDR3, as DNA: TGTGCCAGCAGTTGGGGACTAGCGATATACGAGCAGTACTTC. Translated: CASSWGLAIYEQYF. The V call is TRBV28, the J call TRBJ2-7, with 10 bases aligning to TRBD2. The J segment lost 4 bases and the V segment lost 4 bases, leaving 4 bases of the junction unmatched. Germline-derived CDR1 and CDR2 are MDHEN and SYDVKM. There are 14 residues in the CDR3.

This clonotype was picked up a small number of times. The chain links TRBV5-5 to TRBJ2-7; D is ambiguous. Trimming removed 0 bases at V and 4 bases at J, with 11 bases between. Germline lookup yields CDR1 SGHKS and CDR2 YYEKEE (reference sequence). The length of the CDR3 is 14 residues. CDR3 in DNA: TGTGCCAGCAGCTTGGAGTCGTGGGGATACGAGCAGTACTTC. Encoded protein: CASSLESWGYEQYF.

This clonotype was observed a handful of times. This chain links TRBV5-1 with TRBJ1-1, with unresolved D. The germline CDR1 and CDR2 sequences are SGHRS and YFSETQ. V lost 4 bases to trimming and J lost 0 bases, with 7 bases between them. The CDR3 has 13 residues. The CDR3 nucleotides are TGCGCCAGCAGCGACGGACTGAACACTGAAGCTTTCTTT. Residues: CASSDGLNTEAFF.

The V call is TRBV20-1, the J call TRBJ2-7; TRBD2 matches at 9 bases. Germline V gives CDR1 DFQATT, CDR2 SNEGSKA (reference sequence). The V and J ends lost 3 bases and 1 base, in that order; junction bases with no gene match: 7. The CDR3 is 15 amino acids. The CDR3 spells CSARPSGRPSYEQYF. The CDR3 DNA follows: TGCAGTGCTAGGCCCAGCGGGAGGCCTTCCTACGAGCAGTACTTC.

The rearrangement uses TRBV2 and TRBJ2-5; D remains unclear. The V end lost 5 bases, the J end lost 9 bases, and 10 bases lay between the germline ends. The germline V gene encodes CDR1 SNHLY and CDR2 FYNNEI. The CDR3 consists of 11 residues. CDR3: CASSPTGPQYF. Here the CDR3 DNA reads TGTGCCAGCAGTCCGACTGGTCCCCAGTACTTC.